This T cell receptor (beta chain) appears in the sequencing data of a study of shared clonotypes between healthy human individuals. Overall study results and limits: Among donors, sharing of clonotypes was expected to be affected by sequencing depth.

Deletions cut 7 bases from V and 0 bases from J, with 9 bases between. Germline CDR1 is SEHNR and CDR2 is FQNEAQ (reference sequence). The CDR3 runs to 13 residues. To note about this clone: Its antigen is currently unknown.

Sequenced by immunoSEQ multiplex PCR; TCRdb stores in-frame clones only, minus some. The sample lists approximately 980,000 clones, approximately 80% occurring once. Sequenced sample: memory CD4+ T cells sorted from blood. Subset given: CD45RA-negative fraction. This TCR derives from a man younger than 35 in good health. This sequence joins TRBV7-9 and TRBJ1-2; no clear D. The chain's CDR3 is CASTRQTNYGYTF. The CDR3 DNA follows: TGTGCCAGCACCCGACAAACTAACTATGGCTACACCTTC. The whole variable domain, remainder taken from reference TRBV7-9 and TRBJ1-2, is DTGVSQNPRHKITKRGQNVTFRCDPISEHNRLYWYRQTLGQGPEFLTYFQNEAQLEKSRLLSDRFSAERPKGSFSTLEIQRTEQGDSAMYLCASTRQTNYGYTFGSGTRLTVV.